The T cell receptor beta chain described here comes from a study of siplizumab effects on memory and regulatory T cells. The CDR3 sequence is 15 residues long. Trimming shortened V by 5 bases and J by 2 bases, and 15 bases separated the two germline ends. Per the germline V gene, CDR1 is SQVTM and CDR2 is ANQGSEA. General observations from the study: Proliferating siplizumab-culture Treg suppressive function went unconfirmed.

A note on this clone: What it binds is not known.

TCRdb's copy holds only in-frame clones and misses some; the assay was immunoSEQ multiplex PCR. The table includes some 63,000 clones, around 96% detected once. V usage is TRBV29-1 and J usage is TRBJ2-2, with TRBD1 as a possible D gene (6 bases). Sequencing used naive CD8+ T cells sorted from blood. The receptor was isolated from a human donor in good health. CDR3 bases: TGCAGCGTTTTGGGGGCCCCCCCCAACACCGGGGAGCTGTTTTTT. Its protein product is CSVLGAPPNTGELFF.